This TCR beta chain appears in the sequencing data of a study of shared clonotypes between healthy human individuals. Study as a whole: CD4 naive and memory got three plates each, CD8 naive two, CD8 memory one. Study findings and constraints: Incompleteness in sorted-subset sequencing, despite large depth, was shown by rarefaction.

Trimming cost V 6 bases and J 9 bases; bases outside gene matches: 10. The CDR3 spans 16 residues. CDR1 LGHNT and CDR2 FRNRAP come from the germline V gene. With respect to this clone: The antigen is undetermined.

Only in-frame clones appear in the TCRdb table, and some are missing; sequencing was by immunoSEQ multiplex PCR. The sample contains 300,000 or so clones, 74% of which appear only once. Material for sequencing was memory CD4+ T cells sorted from blood. As to subset: CD45RA-negative fraction. V usage is TRBV12-5 and J usage is TRBJ2-1; TRBD2 agrees at 14 bases. This TCR was recovered from a man aged 30-40 years in good health. CDR3 DNA sequence: TGTGCTAGTGGCTCCCTGGGACTAGCGGGAGCGAGTGAGCAGTTCTTC. Translated: CASGSLGLAGASEQFF. Together with reference TRBV12-5 and TRBJ2-1, the CDR3 gives the full variable domain: DARVTQTPRHKVTEMGQEVTMRCQPILGHNTVFWYRQTMMQGLELLAYFRNRAPLDDSGMPKDRFSAEMPDATLATLKIQPSEPRDSAVYFCASGSLGLAGASEQFFGPGTRLTVL.